This T cell receptor (beta chain) was captured by sequencing in a study of OX40 agonist ivuxolimab in advanced cancers. Assay used: immunoSEQ multiplex PCR; TCRdb lists only in-frame clones, some missing. This sample has tens of thousands of clones, with 85% to 90% found just once. V was clipped by 5 bases and J by 7 bases; unmatched bases: 9. The germline V gene has CDR1 SGHTA and CDR2 FQGNSA. CDR3 length: 14 residues. This chain joins TRBV7-2 and TRBJ2-7, with 9 bases fitting TRBD1. The TCR was taken from an adult with an advanced solid tumor such as melanoma, head and neck, liver or kidney cancer. The material was CD4+ or CD8+ T cells sorted from blood, obtained in a trial of the OX40 agonist ivuxolimab. The CDR3 DNA reads as TGTGCCAGCAGCCGTAGGACAGGGGAAGAGGAGCAGTACTTC. Translated, it gives CASSRRTGEEEQYF.